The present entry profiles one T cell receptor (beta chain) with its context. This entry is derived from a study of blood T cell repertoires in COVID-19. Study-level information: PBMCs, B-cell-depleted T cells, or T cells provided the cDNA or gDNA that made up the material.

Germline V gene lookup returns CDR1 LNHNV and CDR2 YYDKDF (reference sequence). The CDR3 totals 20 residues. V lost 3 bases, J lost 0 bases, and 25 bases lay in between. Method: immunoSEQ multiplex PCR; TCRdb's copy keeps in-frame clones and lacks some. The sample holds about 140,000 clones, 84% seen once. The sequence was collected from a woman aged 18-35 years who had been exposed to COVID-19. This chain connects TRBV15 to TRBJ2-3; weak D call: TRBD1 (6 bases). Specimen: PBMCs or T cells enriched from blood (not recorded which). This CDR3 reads CATSRTKDSPWPSSTDTQYF. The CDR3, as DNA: TGTGCCACCAGCAGGACGAAGGACAGTCCTTGGCCGTCTAGCACAGATACGCAGTATTTT.